The entry that follows covers one T cell receptor (beta chain) sequence. Profiling relied on immunoSEQ multiplex PCR, and the TCRdb table lists in-frame clones only, not all of them. This sample has about 110,000 clones, with about 85% found just once. Germline loops: CDR1 LGHDT, CDR2 YNNKEL (reference sequence). This CDR3 is built from 14 residues. Trimming took 2 bases from V and 4 from J, leaving 9 bases between them. This sample is part of a study of blood T cell repertoires in COVID-19. Study at large: Donors in the United States, Italy and Spain gave samples during acute or convalescent COVID-19.

The clonotype comes from a human donor in a cohort sampled during active COVID-19. V and J are TRBV3-1 (or the pseudogene TRBV3-2) and TRBJ1-3, with a weak D call TRBD1 (6 bases). Sample: peripheral blood. CDR3 nucleotide sequence: TGTGCCAGCAGCCAACGGGACACAGGAAACACCATATATTTT. Protein sequence: CASSQRDTGNTIYF.